The T cell receptor beta chain described here comes from a study of blood T cell dynamics during melanoma immunotherapy (TCRdb year 2020). Concerning the study at large: The patients had metastatic melanoma and were given first-line pembrolizumab or nivolumab plus ipilimumab as standard of care in the United Kingdom. To find early correlates of response, peripheral T cell receptor repertoires were profiled in metastatic melanoma patients before and after one cycle of checkpoint inhibitor therapy. The training cohort consisted of consecutive patients, while an additional independent group of patients from the same centre was pooled to form an external validation set.

The time point label, read with the paper, signifies: pre-treatment baseline. Blood samples were taken before treatment (T0) and at week 3 (W3), following the first cycle of checkpoint blockade. Except for a couple of patients with rapid clinical progression, response was assessed 12 weeks after the first infusion by RECIST 1.1; disease control meant complete response, partial response or stable disease. Patients with prior systemic cancer treatment, concomitant immunosuppressant therapy or synchronous other active malignancies were excluded. In six patients, three progressing and three with disease control, sorted CD8+ memory and naive T cell subsets were sequenced at T0 and W3. PBMC were isolated from blood with Lymphoprep and SepMate tubes, followed by red cell lysis. QIAamp DNA Blood Mini kits were used to extract DNA from PBMC and from sorted T cell subsets. CD8+ T cell subsets were sorted live on a FACSAria III cytometer and then frozen prior to DNA extraction. For flow cytometry, fresh PBMC were kept at 4 degrees C in PBS with 2% fetal bovine serum and analyzed within 25 hours.

CDR3 length: 10 amino acids, cysteine to phenylalanine. Only the CDR3 DNA is retained, 30 bases long and in frame from the first base. Taken from the germline V gene, the CDR1 and CDR2 loops are SGDLS and YYNGEE. V loses 3 bases of germline sequence and J loses 7 bases, and the interval between the two ends is 2 bases. What the authors observed across the whole study: The relatively small sample size was acknowledged as a potential limitation on generalization of the results. Among sorted CD8+ subsets, TIE cells showed the highest similarity to cfDNA CDR3 sequences and the highest clonality, suggesting active turnover with convergence on dominant clones. Whether the T cell clones behind the repertoire changes were melanoma-specific or instead reflected general immune activation was something the study could not determine.

Of note for this clone: Its target antigen remains unknown. Base qualities are not at hand, and no much larger clone is one base apart.

For each sorted CD8+ T cell subset, the entire amount of extracted DNA was loaded into the assay. TCR beta CDR3 sequences were amplified from genomic DNA with the immunoSEQ TCRb Assay kit following manufacturer instructions. The KAPA Library Quantification Kit for Illumina platforms was used to quantify pooled libraries by qPCR. Pooled libraries were sequenced on an Illumina NextSeq 500, clustered at about 0.6-1.2 pM. For the original study's pipeline: Analysis of the TCR data relied on immunoSEQ ANALYZER and the R LymphoSeq package. A rearrangement efficiency score was calculated as productive divided by the sum of productive and non-productive CDR3 sequences. Clonality was assessed using the Gini coefficient and diversity using the Renyi index at alpha=1, with pairwise comparisons between timepoints within each patient. Clonal relatedness, based on an edit distance of 3, and repertoire similarity, based on the Bhattacharyya coefficient, were both computed in LymphoSeq. To classify response, a linear discriminant analysis based on week-3 changes in clonality and diversity was built using the R MASS and caret packages. The source is immuneACCESS, and TCRdb retained only in-frame sequences with V and J called. Part of the clones is not carried over; for the studies checked, unresolved V genes explain less than half of this, and the remainder is unexplained. That table furnishes V, J and clone size, whereas the DNA furnished D and trimming. This sample lists 4,000 to 4,500 clones; around 96% were detected once. Jointly, the top ten make up approximately 1.2% of the sample.

The sequences come from effector memory CD8+ T cells from blood, collected from a patient treated with checkpoint blockade. The TCR comes from a human donor with melanoma. Rearrangement joined TRBV9 to TRBJ2-1; the D segment cannot be called with confidence. The CDR3 protein: CASSGNEQFF. The DNA sequence is as follows: TGTGCCAGCAGCGGGAATGAGCAGTTCTTC.